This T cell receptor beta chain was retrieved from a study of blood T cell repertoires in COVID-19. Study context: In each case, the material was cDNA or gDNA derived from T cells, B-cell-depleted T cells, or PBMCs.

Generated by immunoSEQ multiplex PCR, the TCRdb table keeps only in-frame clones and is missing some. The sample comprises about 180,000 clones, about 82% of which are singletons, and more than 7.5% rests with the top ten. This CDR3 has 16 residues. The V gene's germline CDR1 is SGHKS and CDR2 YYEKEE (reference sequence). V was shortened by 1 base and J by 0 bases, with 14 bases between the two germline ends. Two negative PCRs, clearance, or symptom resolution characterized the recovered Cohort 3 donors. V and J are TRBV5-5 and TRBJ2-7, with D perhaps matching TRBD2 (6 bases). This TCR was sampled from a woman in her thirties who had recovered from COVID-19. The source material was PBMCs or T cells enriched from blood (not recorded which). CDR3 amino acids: CASSLLTGAPSYEQYF. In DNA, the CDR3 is TGTGCCAGCAGCTTGCTAACGGGAGCCCCCTCCTACGAGCAGTACTTC.